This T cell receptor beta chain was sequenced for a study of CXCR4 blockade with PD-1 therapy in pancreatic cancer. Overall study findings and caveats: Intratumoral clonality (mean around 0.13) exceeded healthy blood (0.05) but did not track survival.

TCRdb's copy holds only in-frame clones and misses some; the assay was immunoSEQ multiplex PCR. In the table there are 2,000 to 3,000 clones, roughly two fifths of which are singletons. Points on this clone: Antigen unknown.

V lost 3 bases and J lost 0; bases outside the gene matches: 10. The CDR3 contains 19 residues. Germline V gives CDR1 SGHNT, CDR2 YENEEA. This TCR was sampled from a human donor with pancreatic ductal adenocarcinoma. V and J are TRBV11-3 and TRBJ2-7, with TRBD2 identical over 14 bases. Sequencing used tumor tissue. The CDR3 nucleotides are TGTGCCAGCAGCTTTGCAGGGACTAGCGGGAGCCTGGGCTCCTACGAGCAGTACTTC. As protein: CASSFAGTSGSLGSYEQYF.